This TCR beta chain was retrieved from a study of cytomegalovirus exposure and HLA in healthy donors. The overall study: A data release that came early held roughly 80 million unique TCRs from HLA-typed donors. Whole-study results and caveats: In vitro assays verified that three CMV-associated chains recognized CMV antigens specifically. More clonal expansion characterized HLA-associated TCR beta chains than equally common others in a later analysis. Later analysis identified a missense DCLRE1C variant that was linked to TCR beta V- and J-gene trimming.

In the case of this clone: Its cognate antigen is unknown.

This PCR relied on a set of 60 Vbeta primers and 13 Jbeta primers. TCRdb keeps only in-frame clones here, not all; method: immunoSEQ multiplex PCR. The profile covers 80,000 or so clones, with around 60% appearing a single time and more than 5% taken by the ten largest. From germline, CDR1 is ENHRY and CDR2 SYGVKD. V lost 5 bases, J lost 3 bases, and 2 bases stayed unmatched. CDR3 size: 13 residues. The receptor was isolated from a man aged 25-45 years in good health and CMV-seropositive. Sequencing input: PBMCs. The chain employs TRBV10-3 and TRBJ2-5; 8 nucleotides line up with TRBD1. CDR3: CAISQGAEETQYF. The CDR3 DNA reads TGTGCCATCAGTCAGGGGGCAGAAGAGACCCAGTACTTC.